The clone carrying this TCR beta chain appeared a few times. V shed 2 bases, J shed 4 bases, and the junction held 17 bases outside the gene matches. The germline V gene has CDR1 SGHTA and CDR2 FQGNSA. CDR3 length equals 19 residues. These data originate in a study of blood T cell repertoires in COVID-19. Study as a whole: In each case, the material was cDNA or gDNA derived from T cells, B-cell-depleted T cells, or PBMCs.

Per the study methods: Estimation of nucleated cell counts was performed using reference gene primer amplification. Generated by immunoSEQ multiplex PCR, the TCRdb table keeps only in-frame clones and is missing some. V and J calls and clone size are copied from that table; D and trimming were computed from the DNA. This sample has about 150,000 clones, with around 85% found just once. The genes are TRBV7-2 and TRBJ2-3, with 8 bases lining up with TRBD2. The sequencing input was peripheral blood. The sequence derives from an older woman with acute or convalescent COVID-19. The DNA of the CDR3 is TGTGCCAGCAGCTTATCCAAAACCTGGACTAGCCCGGACCCAGATACGCAGTATTTT. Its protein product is CASSLSKTWTSPDPDTQYF.